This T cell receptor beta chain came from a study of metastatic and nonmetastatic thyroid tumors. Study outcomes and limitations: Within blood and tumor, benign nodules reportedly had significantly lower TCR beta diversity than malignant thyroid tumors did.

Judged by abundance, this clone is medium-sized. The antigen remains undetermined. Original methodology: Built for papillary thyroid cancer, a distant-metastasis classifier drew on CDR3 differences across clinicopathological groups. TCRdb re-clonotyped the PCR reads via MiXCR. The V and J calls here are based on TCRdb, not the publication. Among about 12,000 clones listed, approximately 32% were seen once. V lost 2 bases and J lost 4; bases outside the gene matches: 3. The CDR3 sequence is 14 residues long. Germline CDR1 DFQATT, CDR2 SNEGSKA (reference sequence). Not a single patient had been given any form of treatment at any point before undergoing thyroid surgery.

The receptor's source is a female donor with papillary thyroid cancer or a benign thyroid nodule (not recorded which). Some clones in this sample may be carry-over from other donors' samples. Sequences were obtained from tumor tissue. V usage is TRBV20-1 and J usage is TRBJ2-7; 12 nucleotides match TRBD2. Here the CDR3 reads CSARTLAGGYEQYF. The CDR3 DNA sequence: TGCAGTGCTAGAACCCTAGCGGGAGGGTACGAGCAGTACTTC.